This is a list of T cell receptor beta chains from one sample in a study of CD8 T cells in ankylosing spondylitis. Each CDR3 protein is one row after TCRdb ran MiXCR on the 5' RACE reads. The sample records a few hundred thousand distinct CDR3 sequences, around a tenth being singletons. The material sequenced was blood, either unsorted or a sorted T cell fraction (not recorded which). Receptors were obtained from a female donor with ankylosing spondylitis or in good health (not recorded which). Both conserved end residues are part of each CDR3. A D gene is named only where the DNA matches it firmly. For some rows the clone size is stated as once, few or many, or as a class when expanded; others skip it.

clone_size	d_call	j_call	v_call	cdr3_aa	cdr3_nt
few	NA	TRBJ1-5	TRBV7-9	CASSLEGGRRRNQPQHF	TGTGCCAGCAGCTTAGAAGGGGGGCGAAGGCGCAATCAGCCCCAGCATTTT
many	TRBD2	TRBJ2-1	TRBV29-1	CSVLPGTSSYNEQFF	TGCAGCGTTCTCCCCGGGACTAGCAGCTACAATGAGCAGTTCTTC
NA	TRBD1	TRBJ2-7	TRBV27	CASRERGRKVEQYF	TGTGCCAGCAGGGAAAGGGGGCGAAAGGTTGAGCAGTACTTC
few	NA	TRBJ2-5	TRBV18	CASSPTSLEETQYF	TGTGCCAGCTCACCAACTAGTTTGGAAGAGACCCAGTACTTC
once	NA	TRBJ2-3	TRBV5-1	CASTSDGWGADTQYF	TGCGCCAGCACGTCCGACGGATGGGGGGCAGATACGCAGTATTTT
many	TRBD2	TRBJ2-1	TRBV29-1	CSVRLAPSSYNEQFF	TGCAGCGTCCGACTAGCCCCGAGCTCCTACAATGAGCAGTTCTTC
many	NA	TRBJ1-3	TRBV6-1	CASSTPGVSSGNTIYF	TGTGCCAGCAGTACCCCCGGGGTGAGCTCTGGAAACACCATATATTTT
many	TRBD1	TRBJ2-5	TRBV5-6	CASSPDSGGNETQYF	TGTGCCAGCAGCCCGGACTCAGGGGGCAATGAGACCCAGTACTTC
many	TRBD1	TRBJ2-3	TRBV20-1	CRVVSTGTESTDTQYF	TGCAGGGTCGTTAGTACCGGGACAGAAAGCACAGATACGCAGTATTTT
NA	NA	TRBJ2-5	TRBV20-1	CSAGRGRETQYF	TGCAGTGCTGGGCGGGGTCGCGAGACCCAGTACTTC
many	TRBD2	TRBJ2-3	TRBV20-1	CSARGLAGGRADTQYF	TGCAGTGCTAGGGGACTAGCGGGAGGAAGGGCAGATACGCAGTATTTT
few	TRBD1	TRBJ1-1	TRBV10-2	CASSDPGTANTEAFF	TGCGCCAGCAGTGACCCTGGGACAGCGAACACTGAAGCTTTCTTT
NA	TRBD1	TRBJ2-1	TRBV5-1	CASSLADRGSEQFF	TGCGCCAGCAGCTTGGCGGACAGGGGGAGTGAGCAGTTCTTC
NA	NA	TRBJ1-4	TRBV20-1	CSARRLIGEADNEKLFF	TGCAGTGCTAGGCGCTTAATTGGGGAAGCGGATAATGAAAAACTGTTTTTT
NA	TRBD1	TRBJ2-1	TRBV5-1	CASRPDRAHNEQFF	TGCGCCAGCAGACCTGACAGGGCCCACAATGAGCAGTTCTTC
NA	NA	TRBJ1-5	TRBV20-1	CSARESRGGNQPQHF	TGCAGTGCTAGAGAAAGCAGGGGCGGCAATCAGCCCCAGCATTTT
few	NA	TRBJ2-7	TRBV6-1	CASSEIQQYF	TGTGCCAGCAGTGAAATCCAGCAGTACTTC
many	NA	TRBJ1-1	TRBV12-3/TRBV12-4	CASSLVAPMNTEAFF	TGTGCCAGCAGTTTAGTGGCACCCATGAACACTGAAGCTTTCTTT
many	NA	TRBJ2-1	TRBV5-1	CASSLLVRENEQFF	TGCGCCAGCAGCTTGTTGGTCAGGGAGAATGAGCAGTTCTTC
NA	NA	TRBJ1-2	TRBV7-9	CASSFAGGGYTF	TGTGCCAGCAGCTTCGCGGGGGGAGGCTACACCTTC
many	NA	TRBJ1-6	TRBV7-8	CASSSDPSSPLHF	TGTGCCAGCAGCTCCGACCCGAGTTCACCCCTCCACTTT
few	NA	TRBJ1-5	TRBV12-3/TRBV12-4	CASSELGAIGNQPQHF	TGTGCCAGCAGTGAACTCGGGGCTATAGGCAATCAGCCCCAGCATTTT
many	TRBD2	TRBJ2-1	TRBV20-1	CSAASGGRSYNEQFF	TGCAGTGCTGCTAGCGGGGGGAGGTCTTACAATGAGCAGTTCTTC
many	TRBD2	TRBJ2-7	TRBV20-1	CSALRTSGSYEQYF	TGCAGTGCTCTGCGGACTAGCGGCTCCTACGAGCAGTACTTC
many	TRBD2	TRBJ2-3	TRBV5-4	CASSNSGGAEDTQYF	TGTGCCAGCAGCAATAGCGGGGGGGCTGAAGATACGCAGTATTTT
many	TRBD2	TRBJ2-5	TRBV5-8	CASSWGGLAGAEETQYF	TGTGCCAGCAGCTGGGGAGGGCTAGCGGGAGCGGAGGAGACCCAGTACTTC
many	NA	TRBJ1-3	TRBV4-3	CASSQGSGGSLSGNTIYF	TGCGCCAGCAGCCAAGGGTCGGGCGGGAGCCTCTCTGGAAACACCATATATTTT
many	TRBD1	TRBJ2-7	TRBV4-1	CASSQPTNRGYEQYF	TGCGCCAGCAGCCAACCTACGAACAGGGGCTACGAGCAGTACTTC
NA	NA	TRBJ2-1	TRBV18	CASSPTAQDREQFF	TGTGCCAGCTCACCAACGGCCCAGGACCGGGAGCAGTTCTTC
many	TRBD2	TRBJ2-5	TRBV5-1	CASSLLAGEETQYF	TGCGCCAGCAGCTTGCTAGCGGGGGAAGAGACCCAGTACTTC
NA	TRBD2	TRBJ2-1	TRBV4-3	CASSQDLAGAAFNEQFF	TGCGCCAGCAGCCAAGATCTAGCGGGAGCAGCTTTTAATGAGCAGTTCTTC
many	TRBD2	TRBJ2-7	TRBV20-1	CSARARAGVWGEQYF	TGCAGTGCTAGAGCGCGGGCGGGAGTCTGGGGCGAGCAGTACTTC
many	TRBD1	TRBJ1-4	TRBV20-1	CSAFKPGTGEKLFF	TGCAGTGCTTTTAAACCCGGGACAGGTGAAAAACTGTTTTTT
NA	TRBD2	TRBJ2-1	TRBV12-3/TRBV12-4	CASNPSGERDEQFF	TGTGCCAGTAACCCCAGCGGGGAAAGGGATGAGCAGTTCTTC
many	TRBD2	TRBJ2-2	TRBV20-1	CSVAGENTGELFF	TGCAGTGTAGCGGGGGAAAACACCGGGGAGCTGTTTTTT
few	NA	TRBJ1-1	TRBV29-1	CSVEAGDTEAFF	TGCAGCGTGGAGGCGGGGGACACTGAAGCTTTCTTT
many	TRBD2	TRBJ2-1	TRBV13	CASSLAGGVSYNEQFF	TGTGCCAGCAGCTTAGCGGGAGGCGTCTCCTACAATGAGCAGTTCTTC
NA	NA	TRBJ1-1	TRBV7-2	CASREGENTEAFF	TGTGCCAGCAGGGAGGGTGAGAACACTGAAGCTTTCTTT
many	NA	TRBJ1-2	TRBV20-1	CSAIKTENYGYTF	TGCAGTGCCATTAAGACGGAGAACTATGGCTACACCTTC
few	NA	TRBJ2-5	TRBV20-1	CSGLYQETQYF	TGCAGTGGACTGTACCAAGAGACCCAGTACTTC
NA	NA	TRBJ2-7	TRBV27	CASSLGTNQYF	TGTGCCAGCAGTTTGGGAACGAATCAGTACTTC
NA	TRBD2	TRBJ2-5	TRBV28	CASRRGGQETQYF	TGTGCCAGCAGGCGGGGGGGCCAAGAGACCCAGTACTTC
many	NA	TRBJ1-6	TRBV28	CASSFGGRVMGFSPLHF	TGTGCCAGCAGTTTCGGGGGACGGGTAATGGGATTTTCACCCCTCCACTTT
NA	NA	TRBJ2-1	TRBV19	CASSNAIVGRNEQFF	TGTGCCAGTAGTAATGCTATCGTTGGTAGGAATGAGCAGTTCTTC
few	TRBD2	TRBJ2-1	TRBV11-3	CASSPGLAGGKLGGKSNEQFF	TGTGCCAGCAGCCCAGGACTAGCGGGAGGGAAACTTGGTGGGAAGTCCAATGAGCAGTTCTTC
many	TRBD2	TRBJ2-1	TRBV27	CASSPAGGSNYEQFF	TGTGCCAGCAGCCCTGCCGGCGGGAGTAACTATGAGCAGTTCTTC
many	NA	TRBJ2-5	TRBV7-8	CASSLVGFLQTQYF	TGTGCCAGCAGCTTAGTTGGGTTTCTCCAGACCCAGTACTTC
few	NA	TRBJ1-5	TRBV30	CAWSPQGYRNQPQHF	TGTGCCTGGAGTCCCCAGGGATATCGCAATCAGCCCCAGCATTTT
NA	TRBD2	TRBJ2-3	TRBV27	CATSSRTSGTDTQYF	TGTGCCACCAGTTCTCGGACTAGCGGGACAGATACGCAGTATTTT
many	NA	TRBJ2-1	TRBV27	CASSLSSTGTRQFF	TGTGCCAGCAGTTTATCATCTACGGGGACTCGGCAGTTCTTC
many	TRBD2	TRBJ2-1	TRBV27	CASSRGTSGNEQFF	TGTGCCAGCAGTCGGGGGACTAGCGGGAATGAGCAGTTCTTC
few	NA	TRBJ2-1	TRBV5-5	CASSLRGAPNEQFF	TGTGCCAGCAGCTTGAGGGGGGCCCCCAATGAGCAGTTCTTC
NA	TRBD1	TRBJ2-7	TRBV20-1	CSFPTRQGFYEQYF	TGCAGTTTTCCAACCCGACAGGGGTTCTACGAGCAGTACTTC
many	NA	TRBJ2-5	TRBV5-1	CASSLARIETQYF	TGCGCCAGCAGCTTGGCACGGATAGAGACCCAGTACTTC
NA	TRBD2	TRBJ2-6	TRBV6-1	CASSGGGSGANVLTF	TGTGCCAGCAGTGGGGGGGGGTCCGGGGCCAACGTCCTGACTTTC
NA	TRBD2	TRBJ2-3	TRBV27	CASTASGGYTDTQYF	TGTGCCAGCACCGCTAGCGGGGGGTACACAGATACGCAGTATTTT
few	NA	TRBJ1-5	TRBV7-8	CASSPISAGRQHF	TGTGCCAGCAGCCCGATCAGTGCAGGGCGGCAGCATTTT
few	TRBD2	TRBJ2-1	TRBV7-9	CASSSGGFYNEQFF	TGTGCCAGCAGCTCGGGGGGATTCTACAATGAGCAGTTCTTC
many	NA	TRBJ2-7	TRBV15	CATSRAVGTSKGEQYF	TGTGCCACCAGCAGAGCAGTGGGGACATCAAAAGGCGAGCAGTACTTC